The following is a T cell receptor (beta chain) sequence with its context. This sample stems from a study of control samples from healthy donors and cancer patients. Profiled with immunoSEQ multiplex PCR; TCRdb holds only in-frame clones, not every one. The table lists some 130,000 clones, 85% to 95% of them singletons. The length of the CDR3 is 13 residues. In germline, CDR1 is SGHRS, CDR2 YFSETQ. V dropped 0 bases and J dropped 8 bases, with 9 bases sitting between them. This clonotype was sampled from a man aged 50-60 years with head and neck cancer. This rearrangement joins TRBV5-1 to TRBJ2-1; D gene unclear. Sequencing was carried out using PBMCs. Here the CDR3 reads CASSLANFYEQFF. For the CDR3, the DNA is TGCGCCAGCAGCTTGGCCAACTTCTATGAGCAGTTCTTC.